A single sample gave rise to the 24 T cell receptor beta chains below, sequenced in a study of blood T cells in healthy people across ages. Alongside a J-beta primer mix, a sample-barcoded 5' primer served in a second PCR lasting roughly 7 to 12 cycles. TCRdb reprocessed the 5' RACE reads with MiXCR, giving one entry per CDR3 protein. The sample holds roughly 800,000 distinct CDR3 sequences, roughly 24% seen once. The data also belong to a second study, concerning T cells of mothers and their children.

Sequenced input: blood. These receptors came from a boy younger than 18 in good health.

This rearrangement joins TRBV11-2 to TRBJ2-7; D call uncertain. The end of the DNA aligns better with TRBJ2-1, so the J call may be wrong. Per germline, CDR1 SGHAT and CDR2 FQNNGV. This CDR3 region has 16 residues. CDR3 amino acids: CASSLGGPVLYNEQFF. The CDR3 DNA follows: TGTGCCAGCAGCTTAGGAGGACCGGTCCTCTACAATGAGCAGTTCTTC.

The chain links TRBV12-3 or TRBV12-4 to TRBJ1-4; D remains ambiguous. Trimming took 5 bases from V and 10 from J, leaving 8 bases between them. The CDR3 extends over 11 amino acids. CDR3 DNA sequence: TGTGCCAGCAGTCAGAGAGGAAAACTGTTTTTT. Translating gives CASSQRGKLFF.

The V call is TRBV4-1, the J call TRBJ2-5, with 8 bases aligning to TRBD1. The V gene's germline CDR1 is MGHRA and CDR2 YSYEKL. The CDR3 sequence is 16 residues long. The trim removed 1 base at V and 5 bases at J, leaving 9 bases unmatched. The CDR3, as DNA: TGCGCCAGCAGCCAAGGCCGGGACAGGACCGGGGAGACCCAGTACTTC. This encodes CASSQGRDRTGETQYF.

The chain links TRBV20-1 to TRBJ2-7; 10 bases agree with TRBD1. V gave up 6 bases and J gave up 1 base; unmatched junction bases: 12. Germline CDR1 reads DFQATT; CDR2 reads SNEGSKA (reference sequence). This CDR3 contains 16 residues. The CDR3 loop is CSATLEGQGSSYEQYF. The CDR3 region has the DNA TGCAGTGCGACCCTGGAGGGACAGGGGTCTTCCTACGAGCAGTACTTC.

In this sample, this clonotype turned up a few times. The chain carries TRBV28 and TRBJ2-4; D possibly corresponds to TRBD2 (5 bases). The CDR3 loop spans 14 amino acids. Germline V gene lookup returns CDR1 MDHEN and CDR2 SYDVKM. V dropped 10 bases and J dropped 1 base, with 14 bases sitting between them. For the CDR3, the DNA is TGTGCCACCACTCTTACGGGGGCCAAAAACATTCAGTACTTC. This gives the protein CATTLTGAKNIQYF. Variable domain in full (rest from reference TRBV28 and TRBJ2-4): DVKVTQSSRYLVKRTGEKVFLECVQDMDHENMFWYRQDPGLGLRLIYFSYDVKMKEKGDIPEGYSVSREKKERFSLILESASTNQTSMYLCATTLTGAKNIQYFGAGTRLSVL.

The V and J genes are TRBV28 and TRBJ1-2, with 7 positions matching TRBD1. The CDR3 spans 13 residues. Germline loops: CDR1 MDHEN, CDR2 SYDVKM. Trimming removed 8 bases from V and 4 bases from J; junction bases left unmatched: 7. The DNA for the CDR3 is TGTGCCAGCTCCAAGACAGGGCCCTATGGCTACACCTTC. Protein sequence: CASSKTGPYGYTF.

V usage is TRBV3-1 and J usage is TRBJ2-3, with D perhaps TRBD2 (5 bases). Germline V lookup: CDR1 LGHDT, CDR2 YNNKEL (reference sequence). CDR3 length equals 12 residues. V lost 4 bases, J lost 10 bases, and 12 bases lay in between. For the CDR3, the DNA is TGTGCCAGCAGCCGACCCGGGGTCCCGCAGTATTTT. Its translation: CASSRPGVPQYF.

The chain links TRBV29-1 to TRBJ2-5; 11 nucleotides align to TRBD1. J was trimmed by 4 bases and V by 6 bases; bases with no gene match: 7. CDR1 and CDR2 from the germline V gene are SQVTM and ANQGSEA. This CDR3 spans 14 amino acids. The CDR3 protein is CSVRIGQGAETQYF. DNA of the CDR3: TGCAGCGTCCGAATAGGACAGGGGGCAGAGACCCAGTACTTC.

V and J are TRBV6-5 and TRBJ1-2; the D is unclear. V was pared by 2 bases and J by 0 bases, with 10 bases between. CDR1 is MNHEY, CDR2 SVGAGI, per germline. The CDR3 sequence is 15 residues long. This chain's CDR3 is CASSYGSRTNYGYTF. The CDR3 coding sequence is TGTGCCAGCAGTTACGGGAGCAGGACTAACTATGGCTACACCTTC.

The chain has TRBV27 and TRBJ2-1, with TRBD1 as a possible D gene (5 bases). V was trimmed by 3 bases and J by 5 bases, leaving 11 bases between them. The CDR3 contains 14 residues. CDR1 and CDR2 from the germline V gene are MNHEY and SMNVEV (reference sequence). The CDR3 reads CASSLSGQNNEQFF. In DNA, the CDR3 is TGTGCCAGCAGTTTGTCAGGGCAAAACAATGAGCAGTTCTTC.

This clonotype was recorded a few times. The V gene is TRBV6-4, the J gene TRBJ1-1; 7 bases fit TRBD1. The CDR3 is 17 residues long. Germline values: CDR1 MRHNA, CDR2 SNTAGT. V was pared by 7 bases and J by 0 bases, with 14 bases of the junction left unmatched. CDR3 sequence: CASTPRGEVGVNTEAFF. In DNA form, the CDR3 reads TGTGCCAGCACCCCCAGGGGGGAGGTCGGGGTGAACACTGAAGCTTTCTTT.

This clonotype was found once. J is TRBJ2-4 and V is TRBV3-1, with D perhaps TRBD2 (6 bases). The germline CDR1 and CDR2 sequences are LGHDT and YNNKEL (reference sequence). The CDR3 is made up of 14 amino acids. V dropped 5 bases and J dropped 8 bases, with 16 bases sitting between them. The CDR3 loop is CASSSPGDGYIQYF. For the CDR3, the DNA is TGTGCCAGCAGCTCACCGGGGGATGGGTACATTCAGTACTTC. Together with reference TRBV3-1 and TRBJ2-4, the CDR3 gives the full variable domain: DTAVSQTPKYLVTQMGNDKSIKCEQNLGHDTMYWYKQDSKKFLKIMFSYNNKELIINETVPNRFSPKSPDKAHLNLHINSLELGDSAVYFCASSSPGDGYIQYFGAGTRLSVL.

The rearrangement links TRBV6-6 to TRBJ1-5; a possible D gene is TRBD1 (6 bases). The CDR3 is made up of 16 amino acids. Germline assignment: CDR1 MNHNY and CDR2 SVGAGI (reference sequence). The germline V and J ends were trimmed by 6 bases and 0 bases, with 15 bases remaining between them. The CDR3 protein is CASRSSTGYSNQPQHF. The CDR3 nucleotides are TGTGCCAGCAGATCCTCGACAGGATATAGCAATCAGCCCCAGCATTTT.

This clonotype was seen more than once but under ten times. This rearrangement joins TRBV30 to TRBJ1-1; 7 nucleotides align to TRBD1. This CDR3 has 15 amino acids. Trimming cost V 3 bases and J 0 bases; bases outside gene matches: 7. Germline-derived CDR1 and CDR2 are GTSNPN and SVGIG (reference sequence). CDR3 in DNA: TGTGCCTGGAGCCCTGGACAGGTTCTGAACACTGAAGCTTTCTTT. This codes for CAWSPGQVLNTEAFF.

This chain connects TRBV5-1 to TRBJ2-5; D gene ambiguous. The DNA end is more similar to TRBJ2-7, so the J call may be wrong. The CDR3 loop spans 15 amino acids. Germline lookup yields CDR1 SGHRS and CDR2 YFSETQ. CDR3 loop: CASSPLDQPSYEQYF. As DNA, the CDR3 is TGCGCCAGCAGCCCACTGGACCAGCCCTCCTACGAGCAGTACTTC.

In this sample, this clonotype turned up once. The V call is TRBV20-1, the J call TRBJ2-5; 10 bases are a match to TRBD2. The trim removed 5 bases at V and 2 bases at J, leaving 5 bases unmatched. The CDR3 loop spans 14 amino acids. Germline CDR1 DFQATT, CDR2 SNEGSKA (reference sequence). Here the CDR3 DNA reads TGCAGTGCTCTGGGACTAGCGCAACAAGAGACCCAGTACTTC. It yields the protein CSALGLAQQETQYF.

J is TRBJ2-6 and V is TRBV6-5; D call uncertain. V lost 7 bases to trimming and J lost 0 bases, with 10 bases between them. Germline V gene sequence: CDR1 MNHEY, CDR2 SVGAGI. The CDR3 runs 15 residues. CDR3 amino acids: CASKKDVSGANVLTF. Here the CDR3 DNA reads TGTGCCAGCAAGAAGGACGTCTCTGGGGCCAACGTCCTGACTTTC.

The V call is TRBV5-1, the J call TRBJ2-1, with 10 bases aligning to TRBD2. This CDR3 is built from 13 residues. J lost 10 bases, V lost 4 bases, and 5 bases had no gene match. Looked up from germline, CDR1 is SGHRS and CDR2 is YFSETQ. The CDR3 region is CASSRAGGREQFF. The CDR3 bases are TGCGCCAGCAGCAGAGCGGGGGGGCGAGAGCAGTTCTTC.

This clonotype was seen only a few times. This rearrangement joins TRBV6-2 or TRBV6-3 to TRBJ2-5; TRBD2 matches at 12 bases. The end of the DNA fits TRBJ2-7 better, so the J call may be wrong. The CDR3 is 13 amino acids. Germline values: CDR1 MNHEY, CDR2 SVGEGT. CDR3 sequence (DNA): TGTGCCAGCAGCGGACTAGCGGGGCTCGAGCAGTACTTC. Protein sequence: CASSGLAGLEQYF.

The chain couples TRBV5-1 to TRBJ2-2; D gene uncertain. Germline assignment: CDR1 SGHRS and CDR2 YFSETQ. The length of the CDR3 is 14 residues. V was cut by 7 bases and J by 3 bases, with 13 bases left in between. The CDR3 bases are TGCGCCAGCTGCGGAAGGGTAGACACCGGGGAGCTGTTTTTT. It codes for CASCGRVDTGELFF.

This clonotype came up a few times. V is TRBV28 and J is TRBJ2-7, with a tentative D call TRBD2 (5 bases). Germline V CDR1 and CDR2: MDHEN, SYDVKM. The CDR3 spans 11 residues. Trimming cost V 10 bases and J 3 bases, with 10 bases left between them. In nucleotides, the CDR3 is TGTGCCACAGACGGGAACTACGAGCAGTACTTC. As protein: CATDGNYEQYF.

The V gene is TRBV27, the J gene TRBJ1-6, with 7 bases fitting TRBD1. The germline V gene has CDR1 MNHEY and CDR2 SMNVEV (reference sequence). V dropped 4 bases and J dropped 7; count of bases not matched to a gene: 16. This CDR3 is 18 amino acids long. DNA of the CDR3: TGTGCCAGCAGTTGGTACAGGGGCAGCGCCCAAGCCAATTCACCCCTCCACTTT. Translating it yields CASSWYRGSAQANSPLHF.

The V call is TRBV29-1, the J call TRBJ2-5, with a weak D call TRBD1 (5 bases). Per germline, CDR1 SQVTM and CDR2 ANQGSEA. The CDR3 spans 14 residues. V was shortened by 5 bases and J by 3 bases, with 16 bases between the two germline ends. DNA of the CDR3: TGCAGCGTTAACCTACAGGTCGTCGAAGAGACCCAGTACTTC. This translates into CSVNLQVVEETQYF.

V gene TRBV5-1 combines with J gene TRBJ2-7, with TRBD1 matching over 8 bases. Germline V gene sequence: CDR1 SGHRS, CDR2 YFSETQ. This CDR3 spans 15 amino acids. Trimming at V came to 4 bases and at J to 6 bases, leaving 12 bases not matched to a gene. CDR3 region: CASSLTPRTGTEQYF. The CDR3 DNA follows: TGCGCCAGCAGCCTGACCCCCAGGACAGGGACCGAGCAGTACTTC.